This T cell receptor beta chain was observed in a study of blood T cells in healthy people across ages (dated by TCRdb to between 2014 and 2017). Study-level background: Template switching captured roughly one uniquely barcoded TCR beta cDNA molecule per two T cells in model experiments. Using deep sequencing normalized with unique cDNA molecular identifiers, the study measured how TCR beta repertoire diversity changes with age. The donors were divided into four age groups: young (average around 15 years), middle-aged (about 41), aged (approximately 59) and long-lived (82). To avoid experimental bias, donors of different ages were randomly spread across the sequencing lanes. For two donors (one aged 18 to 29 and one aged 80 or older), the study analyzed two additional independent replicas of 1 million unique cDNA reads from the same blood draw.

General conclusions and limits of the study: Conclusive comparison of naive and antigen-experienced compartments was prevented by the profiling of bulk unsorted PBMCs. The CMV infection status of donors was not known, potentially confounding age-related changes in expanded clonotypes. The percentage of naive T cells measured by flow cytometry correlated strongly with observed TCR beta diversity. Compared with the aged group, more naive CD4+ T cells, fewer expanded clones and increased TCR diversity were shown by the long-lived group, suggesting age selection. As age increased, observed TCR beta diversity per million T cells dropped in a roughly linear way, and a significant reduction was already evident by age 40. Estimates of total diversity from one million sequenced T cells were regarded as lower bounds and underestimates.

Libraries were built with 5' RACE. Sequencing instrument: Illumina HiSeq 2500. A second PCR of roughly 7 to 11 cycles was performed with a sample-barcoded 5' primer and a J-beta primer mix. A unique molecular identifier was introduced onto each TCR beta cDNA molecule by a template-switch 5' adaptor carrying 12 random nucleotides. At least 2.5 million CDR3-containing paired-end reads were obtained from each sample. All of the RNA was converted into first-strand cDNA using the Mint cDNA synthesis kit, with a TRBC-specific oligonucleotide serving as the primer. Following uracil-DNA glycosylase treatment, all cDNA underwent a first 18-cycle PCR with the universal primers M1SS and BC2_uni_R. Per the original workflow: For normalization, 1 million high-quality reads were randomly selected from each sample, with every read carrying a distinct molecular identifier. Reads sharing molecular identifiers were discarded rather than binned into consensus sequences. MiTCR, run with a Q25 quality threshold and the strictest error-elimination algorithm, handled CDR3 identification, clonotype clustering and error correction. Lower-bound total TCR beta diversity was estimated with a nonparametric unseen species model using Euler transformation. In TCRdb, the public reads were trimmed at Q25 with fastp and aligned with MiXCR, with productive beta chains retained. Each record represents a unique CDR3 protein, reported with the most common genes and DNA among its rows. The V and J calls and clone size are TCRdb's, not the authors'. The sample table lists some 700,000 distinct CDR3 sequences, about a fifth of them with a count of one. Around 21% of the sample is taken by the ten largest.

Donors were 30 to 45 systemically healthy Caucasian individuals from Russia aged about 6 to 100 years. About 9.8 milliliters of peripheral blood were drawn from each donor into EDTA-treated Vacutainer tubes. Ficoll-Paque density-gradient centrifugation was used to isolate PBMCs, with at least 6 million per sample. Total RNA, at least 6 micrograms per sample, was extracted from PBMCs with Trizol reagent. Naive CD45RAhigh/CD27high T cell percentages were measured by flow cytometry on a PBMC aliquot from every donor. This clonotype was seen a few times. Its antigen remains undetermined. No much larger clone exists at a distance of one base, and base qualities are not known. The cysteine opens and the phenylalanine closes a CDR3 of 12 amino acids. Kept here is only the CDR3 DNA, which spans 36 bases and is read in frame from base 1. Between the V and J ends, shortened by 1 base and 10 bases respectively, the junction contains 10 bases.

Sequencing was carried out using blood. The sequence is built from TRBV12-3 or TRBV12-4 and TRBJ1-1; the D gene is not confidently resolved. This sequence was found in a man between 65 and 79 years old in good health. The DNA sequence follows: TGTGCCAGCAGTTTAGTGGCAGGCGGAGCTTTCTTT. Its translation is CASSLVAGGAFF.